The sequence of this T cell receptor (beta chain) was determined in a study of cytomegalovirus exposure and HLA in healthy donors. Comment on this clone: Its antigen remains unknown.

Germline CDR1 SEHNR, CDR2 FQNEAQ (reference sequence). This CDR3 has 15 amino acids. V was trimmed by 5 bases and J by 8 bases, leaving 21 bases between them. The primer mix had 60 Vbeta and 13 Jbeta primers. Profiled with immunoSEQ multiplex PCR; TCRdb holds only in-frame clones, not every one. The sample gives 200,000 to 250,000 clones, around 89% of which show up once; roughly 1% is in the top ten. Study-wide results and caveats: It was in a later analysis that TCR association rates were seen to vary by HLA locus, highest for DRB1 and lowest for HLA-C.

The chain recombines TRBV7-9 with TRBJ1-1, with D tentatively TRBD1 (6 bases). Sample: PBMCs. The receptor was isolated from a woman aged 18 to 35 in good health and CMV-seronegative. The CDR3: CASSPPFGQFNEAFF. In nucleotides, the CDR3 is TGTGCCAGCAGCCCCCCCTTCGGACAGTTCAACGAAGCTTTCTTT.